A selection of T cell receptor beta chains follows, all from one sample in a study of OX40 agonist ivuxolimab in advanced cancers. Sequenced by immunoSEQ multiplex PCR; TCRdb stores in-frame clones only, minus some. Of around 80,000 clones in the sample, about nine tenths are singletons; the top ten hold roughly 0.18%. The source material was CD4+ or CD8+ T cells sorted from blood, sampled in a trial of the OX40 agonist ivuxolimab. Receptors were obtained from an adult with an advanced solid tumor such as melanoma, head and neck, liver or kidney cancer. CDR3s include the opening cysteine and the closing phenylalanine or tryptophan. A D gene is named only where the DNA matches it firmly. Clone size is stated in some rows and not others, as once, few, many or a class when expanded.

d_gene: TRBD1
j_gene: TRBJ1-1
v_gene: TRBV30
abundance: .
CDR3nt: TGTGCCTGGAGTGTACCGGCCAGGGGGGACACTGAAGCTTTCTTT
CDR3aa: CAWSVPARGDTEAFF

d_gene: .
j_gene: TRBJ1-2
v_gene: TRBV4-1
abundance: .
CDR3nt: TGCGCCAGCAGCCAAGAGGGCCTGCCATTCCGTTCTGGCTACACCTTC
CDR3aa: CASSQEGLPFRSGYTF

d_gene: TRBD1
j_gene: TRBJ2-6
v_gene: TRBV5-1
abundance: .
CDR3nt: TGCGCCAGCAGCTTGGGACAGGGTTCTGGGGCCAACGTCCTGACTTTC
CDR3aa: CASSLGQGSGANVLTF

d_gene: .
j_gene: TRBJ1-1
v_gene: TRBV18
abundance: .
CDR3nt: TGTGCCAGCTCCCCCACAGGACCTTTGGGCACTGAAGCTTTCTTT
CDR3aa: CASSPTGPLGTEAFF

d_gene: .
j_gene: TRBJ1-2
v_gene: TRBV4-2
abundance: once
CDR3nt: TGTGCCAGCAGCCAGCAAGGACAGCTCAACTATGGCTACACCTTC
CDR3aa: CASSQQGQLNYGYTF

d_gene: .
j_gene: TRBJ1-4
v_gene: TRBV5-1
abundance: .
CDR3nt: TGCGCCAGCAGCTTGAGCCAGGGTCTCGGGGAGGAAAAACTGTTTTTT
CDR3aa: CASSLSQGLGEEKLFF

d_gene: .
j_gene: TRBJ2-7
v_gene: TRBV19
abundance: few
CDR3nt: TGTGCCAGTAGCACATACAGGGAGGCCACCTACGAGCAGTACTTC
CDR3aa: CASSTYREATYEQYF

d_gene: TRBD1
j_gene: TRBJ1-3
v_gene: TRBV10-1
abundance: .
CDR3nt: TGCGCCAGCAGTGAAGACAGGGCCCTAGTAGTTCGGGACACCATATATTTT
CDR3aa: CASSEDRALVVRDTIYF

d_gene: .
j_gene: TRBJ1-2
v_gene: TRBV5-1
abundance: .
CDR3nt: TGCGCCAGCAGCTTGGATTCACCTACGACCTCTAAAGGCTACACCTTC
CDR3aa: CASSLDSPTTSKGYTF

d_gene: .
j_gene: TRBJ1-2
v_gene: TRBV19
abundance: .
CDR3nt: TGTGCCAGTAGTACCACGGGACAACGAACTAACTATGGCTACACCTTC
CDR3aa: CASSTTGQRTNYGYTF

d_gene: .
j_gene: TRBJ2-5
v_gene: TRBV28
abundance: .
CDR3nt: TGTGCCGCACAGGCTCCTTCCATCGAAGAGACCCAGTACTTC
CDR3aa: CAAQAPSIEETQYF

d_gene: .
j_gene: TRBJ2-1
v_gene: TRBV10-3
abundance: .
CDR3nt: TGTGCCATCAGTGGGGCGACAGGACGGAATGAGCAGTTCTTC
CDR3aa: CAISGATGRNEQFF

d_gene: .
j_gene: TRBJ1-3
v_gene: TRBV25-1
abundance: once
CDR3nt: TGTGCCAGCAGTGAACCGGGACAAAGGTACACCATATATTTT
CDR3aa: CASSEPGQRYTIYF

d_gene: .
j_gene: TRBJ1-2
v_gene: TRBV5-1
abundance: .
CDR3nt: TGCGCCAGCAGCTTGGCGGGGGAGATTGTCTATGGCTACACCTTC
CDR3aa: CASSLAGEIVYGYTF

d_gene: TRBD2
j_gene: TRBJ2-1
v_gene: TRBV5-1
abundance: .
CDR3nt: TGCGCCAGCAGCTTGACGGGAGGTGGTCCTGAGCAGTTCTTC
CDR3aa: CASSLTGGGPEQFF

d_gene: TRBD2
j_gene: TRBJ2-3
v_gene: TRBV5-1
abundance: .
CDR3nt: TGCGCCAGCAGCTCTGTGACTAGCGGCACAGATACGCAGTATTTT
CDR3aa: CASSSVTSGTDTQYF

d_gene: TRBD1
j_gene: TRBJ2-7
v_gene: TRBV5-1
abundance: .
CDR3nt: TGCGCCAGCAGCTCCCCGGGACAGGGGGCGGGGGAGCAGTACTTC
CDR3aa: CASSSPGQGAGEQYF

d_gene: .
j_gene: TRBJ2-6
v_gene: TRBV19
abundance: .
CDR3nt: TGTGCCAGTAGTACTTCCGGGATTGGGGCCAACGTCCTGACTTTC
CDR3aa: CASSTSGIGANVLTF

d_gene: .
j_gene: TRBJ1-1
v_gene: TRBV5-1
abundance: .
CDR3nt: TGCGCCAGCAGCTCATTACCGGGTCAAAGCACTGAAGCTTTCTTT
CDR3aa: CASSSLPGQSTEAFF

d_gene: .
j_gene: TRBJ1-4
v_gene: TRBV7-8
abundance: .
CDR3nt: TGTGCCAGCAGCTCCGGCAGAATGAGGGAAAAACTGTTTTTT
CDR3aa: CASSSGRMREKLFF

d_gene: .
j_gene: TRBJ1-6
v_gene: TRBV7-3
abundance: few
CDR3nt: TGTGCCAGCAGCTTAGGGATTAATTCACCCCTCCACTTT
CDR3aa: CASSLGINSPLHF

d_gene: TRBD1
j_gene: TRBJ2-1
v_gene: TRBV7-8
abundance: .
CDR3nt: TGTGCCAGCAGAAAAGGACAGGCCAGCTCCTACAATGAGCAGTTCTTC
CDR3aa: CASRKGQASSYNEQFF

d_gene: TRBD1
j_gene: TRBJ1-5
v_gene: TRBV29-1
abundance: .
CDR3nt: TGCAGCGTTGGGGGGACAGGGAGCCAGCCCCAGCATTTT
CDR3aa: CSVGGTGSQPQHF

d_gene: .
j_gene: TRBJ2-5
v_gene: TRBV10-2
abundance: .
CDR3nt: TGCGCCAGCAGTGTTGCGGGGGAGACCCAGTACTTC
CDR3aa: CASSVAGETQYF

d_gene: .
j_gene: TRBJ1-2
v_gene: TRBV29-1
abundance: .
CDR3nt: TGCAGCGTCGCTCATAACAGGAATGGCTATACCTTC
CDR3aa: CSVAHNRNGYTF

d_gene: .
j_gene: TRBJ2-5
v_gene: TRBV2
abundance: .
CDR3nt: TGTGCCAGCAGTGAAGGGCCAGAGACCCAGTACTTC
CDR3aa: CASSEGPETQYF

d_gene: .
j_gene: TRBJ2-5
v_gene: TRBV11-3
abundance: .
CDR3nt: TGTGCCAGCAGCCGGGCGGGGTACGAGACCCAGTACTTC
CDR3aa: CASSRAGYETQYF

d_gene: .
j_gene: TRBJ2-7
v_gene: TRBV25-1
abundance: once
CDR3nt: TGTGCCAGCAGTGAACCCGGACAGAGGGAGCAGTACTTC
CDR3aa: CASSEPGQREQYF

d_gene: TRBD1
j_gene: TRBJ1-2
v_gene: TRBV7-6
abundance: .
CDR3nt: TGTGCCAGCAGCCCAGGGACAGGGACCCCATTAGGCTACACCTTC
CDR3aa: CASSPGTGTPLGYTF

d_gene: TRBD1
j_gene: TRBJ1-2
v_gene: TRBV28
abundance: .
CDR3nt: TGTGCCAGCAGTTTAGACAGGGGGCTTGGCTACACCTTC
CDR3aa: CASSLDRGLGYTF

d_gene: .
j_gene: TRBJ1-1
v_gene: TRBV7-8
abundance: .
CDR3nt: TGTGCCAGCAGCTTAGCGAGGCAGCGAAGGATGAACACTGAAGCTTTCTTT
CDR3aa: CASSLARQRRMNTEAFF

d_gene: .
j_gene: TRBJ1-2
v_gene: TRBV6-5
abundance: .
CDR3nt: TGTGCCAGCAAGGGACCCCGCTCGGACTATGGCTACACCTTC
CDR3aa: CASKGPRSDYGYTF

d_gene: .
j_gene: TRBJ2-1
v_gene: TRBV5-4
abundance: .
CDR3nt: TGTGCCAGCAGCTTTCAAGGGGTTGGCTACAATGAGCAGTTCTTC
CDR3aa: CASSFQGVGYNEQFF

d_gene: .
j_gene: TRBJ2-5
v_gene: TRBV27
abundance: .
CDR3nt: TGTGCCAGCCGGGGGCAGCCCCAAGAGACCCAGTACTTC
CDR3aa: CASRGQPQETQYF

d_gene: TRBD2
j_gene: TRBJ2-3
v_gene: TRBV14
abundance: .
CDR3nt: TGTGCCAGCAGCCATGGGGGACTAGCGGGGACAGATACGCAGTATTTT
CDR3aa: CASSHGGLAGTDTQYF

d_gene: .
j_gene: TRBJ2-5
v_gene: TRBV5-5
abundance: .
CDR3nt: TGTGCCAGCAGCTTGCCAGCGAGACAGGGAGGGCACGAGACCCAGTACTTC
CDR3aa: CASSLPARQGGHETQYF

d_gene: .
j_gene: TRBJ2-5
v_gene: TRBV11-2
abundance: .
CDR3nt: TGTGCCAGCAGGGCAACGGACAGACAAGAGACCCAGTACTTC
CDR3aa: CASRATDRQETQYF

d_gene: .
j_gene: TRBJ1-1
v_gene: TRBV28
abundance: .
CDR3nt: TGTGCCAGCAGTTTTCCGACTACGATGAACACTGAAGCTTTCTTT
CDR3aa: CASSFPTTMNTEAFF

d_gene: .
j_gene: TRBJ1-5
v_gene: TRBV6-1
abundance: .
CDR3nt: TGTGCCAGCAGTGAAAGGGGCGCCGTTAGCAATCAGCCCCAGCATTTT
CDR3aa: CASSERGAVSNQPQHF